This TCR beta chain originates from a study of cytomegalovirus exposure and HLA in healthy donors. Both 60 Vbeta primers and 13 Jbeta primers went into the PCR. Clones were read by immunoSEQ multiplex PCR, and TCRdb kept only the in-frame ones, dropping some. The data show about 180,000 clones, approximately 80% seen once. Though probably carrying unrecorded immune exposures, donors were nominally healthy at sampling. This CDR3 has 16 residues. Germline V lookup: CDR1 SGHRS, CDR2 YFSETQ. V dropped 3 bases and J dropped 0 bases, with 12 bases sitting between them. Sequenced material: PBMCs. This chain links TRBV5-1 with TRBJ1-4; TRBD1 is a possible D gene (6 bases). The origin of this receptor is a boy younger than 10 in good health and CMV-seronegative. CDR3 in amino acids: CASSYREGATNEKLFF. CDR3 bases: TGCGCCAGCAGCTACAGGGAAGGGGCAACTAATGAAAAACTGTTTTTT.